Listed here is a single T cell receptor (beta chain). TCRdb keeps only in-frame clones here, not all; method: immunoSEQ multiplex PCR. The sample lists 300,000 to 400,000 clones, 80% to 90% occurring once. Trimming took 2 bases from V and 4 from J, leaving 10 bases between them. The CDR3 loop spans 14 amino acids. Germline V gene lookup returns CDR1 LNHNV and CDR2 YYDKDF (reference sequence). This entry is derived from a study of blood T cell repertoires in COVID-19. This rearrangement joins TRBV15 to TRBJ2-3, with TRBD2 as a possible D gene (6 bases). Sequenced input: peripheral blood. This TCR was sampled from a man under 40 with COVID-19, enrolled during active disease. The CDR3 coding sequence is TGTGCCACCAGCAGATCGGGACTCCCAGATACGCAGTATTTT. Translated: CATSRSGLPDTQYF.